This TCR beta chain was recorded in a study of shared clonotypes between healthy human individuals. Study observations and caveats: Unshared clonotypes carried lower generation probabilities than those common to all four donors. Shared across a handful of donors were around 5% of the naive CD4 clonotypes.

A remark on this clone: Its antigen is currently unknown.

A deep-level run was used for the assay. Data came from immunoSEQ multiplex PCR; TCRdb stores just in-frame clones and leaves some out. There are roughly 2.5 million clones in the sample; approximately 90% occur only once, and under 0.15% lies in the top ten. V was cut by 4 bases and J by 3 bases, with 16 bases left in between. The CDR3 runs 16 residues. Germline V gene lookup returns CDR1 SGHRS and CDR2 YFSETQ. Input material: naive CD4+ T cells sorted from blood. Subset in this sample: CD45RA+ positively selected. This clonotype originated in a man aged 18 to 30 in good health. The chain has TRBV5-1 and TRBJ2-2; a possible D gene is TRBD1 (6 bases). For the CDR3, the DNA is TGCGCCAGCAGCAAGATTAGGACAGCCCACACCGGGGAGCTGTTTTTT. Protein product: CASSKIRTAHTGELFF.